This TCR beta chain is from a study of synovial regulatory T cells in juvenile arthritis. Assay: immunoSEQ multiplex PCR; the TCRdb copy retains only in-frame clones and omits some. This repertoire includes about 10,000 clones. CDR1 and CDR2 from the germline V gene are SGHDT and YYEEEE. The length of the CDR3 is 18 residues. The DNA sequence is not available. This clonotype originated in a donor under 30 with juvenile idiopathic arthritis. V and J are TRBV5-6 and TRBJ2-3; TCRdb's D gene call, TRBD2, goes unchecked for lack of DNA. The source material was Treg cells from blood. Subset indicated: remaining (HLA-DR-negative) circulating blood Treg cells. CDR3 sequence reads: CASSLRALAGGSTDTQYF.